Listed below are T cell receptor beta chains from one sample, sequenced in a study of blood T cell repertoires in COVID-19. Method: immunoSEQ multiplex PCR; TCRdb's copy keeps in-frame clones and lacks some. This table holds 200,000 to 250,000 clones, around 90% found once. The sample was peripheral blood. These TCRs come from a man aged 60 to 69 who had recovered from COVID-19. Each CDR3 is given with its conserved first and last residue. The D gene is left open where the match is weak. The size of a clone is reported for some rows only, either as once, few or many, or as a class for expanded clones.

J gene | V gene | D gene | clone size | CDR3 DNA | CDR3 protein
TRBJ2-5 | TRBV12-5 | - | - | TGTGCTAGTGGTTTGGGAACATCCCAAGAGACCCAGTACTTC | CASGLGTSQETQYF
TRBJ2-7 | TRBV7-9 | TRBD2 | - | TGTGCCAGCAGCTACGGGACTAGCGGCAAATCCTACGAGCAGTACTTC | CASSYGTSGKSYEQYF
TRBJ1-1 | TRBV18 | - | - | TGTGCCAGCTCACCTCTCGAGGAAGCTTTCTTT | CASSPLEEAFF
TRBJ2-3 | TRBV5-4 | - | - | TGTGCCAGCGGGAGAGACTCTAGCACAGATACGCAGTATTTT | CASGRDSSTDTQYF
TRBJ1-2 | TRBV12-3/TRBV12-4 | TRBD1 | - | TGTGCCAGCAGTCCGGACAGGGAATATGGCTACACCTTC | CASSPDREYGYTF
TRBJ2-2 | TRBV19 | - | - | TGTGCCAGTATGGGGCGGGGCAACACCGGGGAGCTGTTTTTT | CASMGRGNTGELFF
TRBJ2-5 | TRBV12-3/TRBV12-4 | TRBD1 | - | TGTGCCAGCAGCAAGACAGGGAAAGAGACCCAGTACTTC | CASSKTGKETQYF
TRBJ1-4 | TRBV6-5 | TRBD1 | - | TGTGCCAGCAGGGGACAGGCTAATGAAAAACTGTTTTTT | CASRGQANEKLFF
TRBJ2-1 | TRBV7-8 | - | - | TGTGCCAGCAGCTTAATGACTAGTTTAGGCAATGAGCAGTTCTTC | CASSLMTSLGNEQFF
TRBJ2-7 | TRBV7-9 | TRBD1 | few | TGTGCCAGCAGTATGCCGGGACAGGGCCACGAGCAGTACTTC | CASSMPGQGHEQYF
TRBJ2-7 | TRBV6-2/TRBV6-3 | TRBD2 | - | TGTGCCAGCAGTTACAGCGGGGATAGCTCCTACGAGCAGTACTTC | CASSYSGDSSYEQYF
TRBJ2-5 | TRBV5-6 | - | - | TGTGCCAGCAGCTTCCAGGCGGGGGCTCTACAAGAGACCCAGTACTTC | CASSFQAGALQETQYF
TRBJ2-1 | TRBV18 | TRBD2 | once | TGTGCCAGCTCCGCTACTAGCGGGTTATACAATGAGCAGTTCTTC | CASSATSGLYNEQFF
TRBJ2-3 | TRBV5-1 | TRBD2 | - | TGCGCCAGCAGCCCCGAGCTAGCGGGAGGACTAGATACGCAGTATTTT | CASSPELAGGLDTQYF
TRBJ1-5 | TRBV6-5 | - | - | TGTGCCAGCAGGGATCAGGGGTCCAGCAATCAGCCCCAGCATTTT | CASRDQGSSNQPQHF
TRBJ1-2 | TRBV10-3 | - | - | TGTGCCATCAGTGTACAGCCTAACTATGGCTACACCTTC | CAISVQPNYGYTF
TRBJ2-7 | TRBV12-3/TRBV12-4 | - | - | TGTGCCAGCAGTTCCCAACAGGGATACGAGCAGTACTTC | CASSSQQGYEQYF
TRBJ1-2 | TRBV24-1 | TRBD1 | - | TGTGCCACCAGTGTACTCCCGAAGGGACAGTCTGCTAACTATGGCTACACCTTC | CATSVLPKGQSANYGYTF
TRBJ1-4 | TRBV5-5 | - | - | TGTGCCAGCCATGGGGGGGATACAACTAATGAAAAACTGTTTTTT | CASHGGDTTNEKLFF
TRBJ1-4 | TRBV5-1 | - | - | TGCGCCAGCAGCTCTCCCGGACAGCCACCAACTAATGAAAAACTGTTTTTT | CASSSPGQPPTNEKLFF
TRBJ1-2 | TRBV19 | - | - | TGTGCCAGTAGTATTCGGGACACCCATGGCTACACCTTC | CASSIRDTHGYTF
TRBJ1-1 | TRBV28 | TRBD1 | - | TGTGCCAGCCTATCGGGACAGGCGAACACTGAAGCTTTCTTT | CASLSGQANTEAFF
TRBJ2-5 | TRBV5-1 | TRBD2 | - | TGCGCCAGCAGCTTGGGACTAGCGGTTCAAGAGACCCAGTACTTC | CASSLGLAVQETQYF
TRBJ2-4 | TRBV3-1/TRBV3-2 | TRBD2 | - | TGTGCCAGCAGCCAAGATTTTATGACTAGCGGGGGGGCCAAAAACATTCAGTACTTC | CASSQDFMTSGGAKNIQYF
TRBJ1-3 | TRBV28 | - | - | TGTGCCAGCAGTACACAGGGCTCTGGAAACACCATATATTTT | CASSTQGSGNTIYF
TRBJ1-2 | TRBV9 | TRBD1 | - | TGTGCCAGCAGCGTAGGGGGACAGGGGTCCTCTGGCTACACCTTC | CASSVGGQGSSGYTF
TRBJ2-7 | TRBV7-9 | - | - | TGTGCCAGCAGCTTTGGCCGGAGTTCCTACGAGCAGTACTTC | CASSFGRSSYEQYF
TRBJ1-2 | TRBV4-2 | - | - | TGTGCCAGCAGCCAGTCATGGGGGCAGGGAGTTAGCTACACCTTC | CASSQSWGQGVSYTF
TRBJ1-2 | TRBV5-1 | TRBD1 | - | TGCGCCAGCAGCTTGGGGGACAGGTCGGACTATGGCTACACCTTC | CASSLGDRSDYGYTF
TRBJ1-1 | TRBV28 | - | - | TGTGCCAGCGTATTGAAACCTCAGGGAACTGAAGCTTTCTTT | CASVLKPQGTEAFF
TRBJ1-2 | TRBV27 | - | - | TGTGCCAGCATGGGACGGCAAAAAAAAACAGGGCGATATGGCTACACCTTC | CASMGRQKKTGRYGYTF
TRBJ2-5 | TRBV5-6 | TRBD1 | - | TGTGCCAGCAGCTCTGGACAGGCGACGCAGACCCAGTACTTC | CASSSGQATQTQYF
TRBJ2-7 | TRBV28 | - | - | TGTGCCAGCAGTTTCCCAGGACAGTCCTACGAGCAGTACTTC | CASSFPGQSYEQYF
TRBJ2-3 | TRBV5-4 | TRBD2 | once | TGTGCCAGCAGCTTCATCAGCGGGAGCGGAAATACGCAGTATTTT | CASSFISGSGNTQYF
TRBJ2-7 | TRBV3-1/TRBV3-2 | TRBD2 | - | TGTGCCAGCAGGGGACTAGCGGGAGCGGGTGAGCAGTACTTC | CASRGLAGAGEQYF
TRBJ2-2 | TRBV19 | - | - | TGTGCCAGTAGTATCGGCAGACCGGGCGGGGAGCTGTTTTTT | CASSIGRPGGELFF
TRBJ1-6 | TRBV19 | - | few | TGTGCCAGTAAGAGAGACTATAATTCACCCCTCCACTTT | CASKRDYNSPLHF
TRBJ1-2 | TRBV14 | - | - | TGTGCCAGCAGCCAAGATGGAGCCGGCTATGGCTACACCTTC | CASSQDGAGYGYTF
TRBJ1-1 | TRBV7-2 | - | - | TGTGCCAGCAGCCGGAAAACAGGGAACACTGAAGCTTTCTTT | CASSRKTGNTEAFF
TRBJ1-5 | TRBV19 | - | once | TGTGCCAGTAGTGTTACAGGGTACGGTCAGCCCCAGCATTTT | CASSVTGYGQPQHF
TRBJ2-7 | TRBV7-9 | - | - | TGTGCCAGCAGCGAACTGTCCACAGGGTCGTACTTC | CASSELSTGSYF
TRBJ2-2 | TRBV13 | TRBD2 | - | TGTGCCAGCGGCCTTGGGTCAAGCGGGGTGAACACCGGGGAGCTGTTTTTT | CASGLGSSGVNTGELFF
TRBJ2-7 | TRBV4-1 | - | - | TGCGCCAGCAGCCAAGATGAAAACGGCTCCTACGAGCAGTACTTC | CASSQDENGSYEQYF
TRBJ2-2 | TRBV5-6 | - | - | TGTGCCAGCAGCACGACAGGTCGGAACACCGGGGAGCTGTTTTTT | CASSTTGRNTGELFF
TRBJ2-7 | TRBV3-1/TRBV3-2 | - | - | TGTGCCAGCAGCCAGGCGCGGGACGAGCAGTACTTC | CASSQARDEQYF
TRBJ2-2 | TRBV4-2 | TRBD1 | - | TGTGCCAGCAGCCTCATAGGGACAGGGGTCCTGAACACCGGGGAGCTGTTTTTT | CASSLIGTGVLNTGELFF
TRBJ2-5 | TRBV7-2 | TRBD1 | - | TGTGCCAGCAGCCAGTACGGACAGGGCGAGACCCAGTACTTC | CASSQYGQGETQYF
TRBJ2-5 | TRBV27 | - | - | TGTGCCAGCAGAACATTCCAGGGGGGACGGGGAGAGACCCAGTACTTC | CASRTFQGGRGETQYF
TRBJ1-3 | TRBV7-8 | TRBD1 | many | TGTGCCAGCAGCTTAGACTTGCCACAGGGGGGAAGAAACACCATATATTTT | CASSLDLPQGGRNTIYF
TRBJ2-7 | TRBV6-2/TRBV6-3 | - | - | TGTGCCAGCAGTTACGCTGGATCCGCCCTCGGGGAGCAGTACTTC | CASSYAGSALGEQYF
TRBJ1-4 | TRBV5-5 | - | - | TGTGCCAGCAGCTTGGATAAGGGGAAGGGGGAAAAACTGTTTTTT | CASSLDKGKGEKLFF
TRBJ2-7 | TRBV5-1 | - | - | TGCGCCAGCAGCTTGGCCAGCGAGGAGTACGAGCAGTACTTC | CASSLASEEYEQYF
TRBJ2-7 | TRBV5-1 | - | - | TGCGCCAGCAGTTCGGAGAGATTAGAGCAGTACTTC | CASSSERLEQYF
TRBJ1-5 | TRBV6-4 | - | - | TGTGCCAGCAGCCCGGACAATTATCAGCCCCAGCATTTT | CASSPDNYQPQHF
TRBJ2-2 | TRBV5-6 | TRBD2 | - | TGTGCCAGCAGCGTAGCCATCACAGGACTAGCTTTCGGGGAGCTGTTTTTT | CASSVAITGLAFGELFF
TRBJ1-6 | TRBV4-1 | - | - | TGCGCCAGCAGCCAGACTCAGGGGATGGCTTCACCCCTCCACTTT | CASSQTQGMASPLHF
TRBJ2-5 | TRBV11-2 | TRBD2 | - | TGTGCCAGCAGCTTAGGGGGGACTAAAGTGGCCCAGTACTTC | CASSLGGTKVAQYF